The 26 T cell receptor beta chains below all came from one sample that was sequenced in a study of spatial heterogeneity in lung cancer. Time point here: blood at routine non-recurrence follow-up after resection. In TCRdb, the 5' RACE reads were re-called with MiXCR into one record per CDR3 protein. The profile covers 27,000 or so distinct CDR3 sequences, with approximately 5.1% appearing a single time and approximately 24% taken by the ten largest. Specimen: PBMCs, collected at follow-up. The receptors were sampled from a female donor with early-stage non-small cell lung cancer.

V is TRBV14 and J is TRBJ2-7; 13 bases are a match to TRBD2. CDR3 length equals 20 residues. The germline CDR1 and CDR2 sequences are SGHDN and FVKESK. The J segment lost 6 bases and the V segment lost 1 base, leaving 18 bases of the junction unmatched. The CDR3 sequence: CASSQGSRGWTSGRPPEQYF. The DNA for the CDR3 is TGTGCCAGCAGCCAAGGGTCCAGGGGTTGGACTAGCGGGAGACCCCCCGAGCAGTACTTC.

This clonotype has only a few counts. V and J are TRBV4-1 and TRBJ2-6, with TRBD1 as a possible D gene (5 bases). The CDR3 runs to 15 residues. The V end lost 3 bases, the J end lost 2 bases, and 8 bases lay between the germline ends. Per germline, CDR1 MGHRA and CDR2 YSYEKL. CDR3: CASSQTATGANVLTF. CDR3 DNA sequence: TGCGCCAGCAGCCAGACAGCTACTGGGGCCAACGTCCTGACTTTC.

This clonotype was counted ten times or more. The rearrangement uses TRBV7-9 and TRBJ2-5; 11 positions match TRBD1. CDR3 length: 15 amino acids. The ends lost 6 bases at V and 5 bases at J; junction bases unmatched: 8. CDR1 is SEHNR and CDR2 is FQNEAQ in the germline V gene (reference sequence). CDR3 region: CASSSGQGAYETQYF. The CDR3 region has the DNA TGTGCCAGCAGTTCCGGACAGGGGGCATACGAGACCCAGTACTTC.

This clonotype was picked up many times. The CDR3 sequence: CASSLGWGQGQETQYF. CDR3 in DNA: TGTGCCAGCAGCTTAGGGTGGGGACAGGGCCAAGAGACCCAGTACTTC. This chain connects TRBV7-8 to TRBJ2-5, with 9 bases matching TRBD1. Germline CDR1 reads SGHVS; CDR2 reads FQNEAQ. V lost 1 base to trimming and J lost 1 base; unmatched junction nucleotides: 4. CDR3 length: 16 amino acids.

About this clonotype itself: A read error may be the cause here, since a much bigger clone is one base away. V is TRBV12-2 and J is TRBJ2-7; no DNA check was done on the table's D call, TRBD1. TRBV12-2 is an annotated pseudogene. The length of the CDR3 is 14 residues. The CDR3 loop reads CASRLGRMDYEPYF. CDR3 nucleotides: TGTGCAAGTCGCTTGGGGCGGATGGACTACGAGCCGTACTTC.

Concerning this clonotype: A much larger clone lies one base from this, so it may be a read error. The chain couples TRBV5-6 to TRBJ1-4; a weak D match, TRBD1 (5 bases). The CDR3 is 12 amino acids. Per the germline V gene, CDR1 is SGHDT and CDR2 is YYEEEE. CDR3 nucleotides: TGTGTCAGCAGCTTCGGGGGTGAAAAACTGTTTTTT. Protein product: CVSSFGGEKLFF.

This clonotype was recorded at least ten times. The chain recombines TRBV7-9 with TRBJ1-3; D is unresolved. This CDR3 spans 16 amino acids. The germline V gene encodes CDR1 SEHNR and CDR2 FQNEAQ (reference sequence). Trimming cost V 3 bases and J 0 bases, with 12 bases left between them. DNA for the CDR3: TGTGCCAGCAGCTTCGGCCAGTCTCGCTCTGGAAACACCATATATTTT. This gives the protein CASSFGQSRSGNTIYF.

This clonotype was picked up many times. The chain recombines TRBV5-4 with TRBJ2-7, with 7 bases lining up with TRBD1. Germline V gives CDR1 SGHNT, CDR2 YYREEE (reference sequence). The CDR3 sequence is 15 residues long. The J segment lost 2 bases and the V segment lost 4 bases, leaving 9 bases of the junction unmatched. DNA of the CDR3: TGTGCCAGCAGCGTTAAACAGGGGCCTCCCTACGAGCAGTACTTC. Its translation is CASSVKQGPPYEQYF.

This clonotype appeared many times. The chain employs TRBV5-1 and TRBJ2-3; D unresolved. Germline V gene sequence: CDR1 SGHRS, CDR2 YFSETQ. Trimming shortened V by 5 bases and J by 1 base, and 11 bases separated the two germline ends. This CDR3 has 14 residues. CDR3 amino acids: CASRLSGGTDTQYF. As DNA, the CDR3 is TGCGCCAGCAGACTGTCCGGTGGCACAGATACGCAGTATTTT.

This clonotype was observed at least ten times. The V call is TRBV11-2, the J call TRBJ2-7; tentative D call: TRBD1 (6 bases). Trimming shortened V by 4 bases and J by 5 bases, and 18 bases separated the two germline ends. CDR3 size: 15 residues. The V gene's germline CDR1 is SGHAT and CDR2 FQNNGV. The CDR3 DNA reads TGTGCCAGCAGCTCGGACGGGACACGGCTTGACGAGCAGTACTTC. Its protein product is CASSSDGTRLDEQYF.

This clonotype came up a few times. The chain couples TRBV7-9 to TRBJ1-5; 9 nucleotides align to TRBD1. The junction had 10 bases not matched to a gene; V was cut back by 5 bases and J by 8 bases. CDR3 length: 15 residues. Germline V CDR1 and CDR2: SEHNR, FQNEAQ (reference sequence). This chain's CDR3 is CASSLGTGKLEPQHF. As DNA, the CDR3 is TGTGCCAGCAGCCTCGGGACAGGGAAGTTGGAGCCCCAGCATTTT.

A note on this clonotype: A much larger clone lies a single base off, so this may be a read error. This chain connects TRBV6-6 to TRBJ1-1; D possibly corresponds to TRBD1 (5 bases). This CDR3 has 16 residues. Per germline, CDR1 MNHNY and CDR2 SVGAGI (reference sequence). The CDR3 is CASIPSAGAGNTEALF. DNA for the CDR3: TGTGCCAGCATCCCCAGCGCCGGGGCTGGGAACACTGAAGCTCTCTTT.

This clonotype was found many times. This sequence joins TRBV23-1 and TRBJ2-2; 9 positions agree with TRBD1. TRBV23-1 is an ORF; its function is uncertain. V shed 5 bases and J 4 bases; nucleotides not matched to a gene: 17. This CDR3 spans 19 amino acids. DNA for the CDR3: TGCGCCAGCAGTGCGACCGGGACAGGGTTCGGCCGGGGCACCGGGGAGCTGTTTTTT. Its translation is CASSATGTGFGRGTGELFF.

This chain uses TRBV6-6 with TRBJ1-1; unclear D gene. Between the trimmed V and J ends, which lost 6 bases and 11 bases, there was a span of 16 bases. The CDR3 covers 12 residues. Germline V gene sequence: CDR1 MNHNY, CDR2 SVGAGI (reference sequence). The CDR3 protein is CASSPDIGDAFF. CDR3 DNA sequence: TGTGCCAGCAGCCCAGACATTGGGGATGCTTTCTTT.

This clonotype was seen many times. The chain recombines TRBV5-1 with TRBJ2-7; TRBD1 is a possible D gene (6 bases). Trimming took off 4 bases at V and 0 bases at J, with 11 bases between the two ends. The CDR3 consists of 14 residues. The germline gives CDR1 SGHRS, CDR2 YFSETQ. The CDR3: CASSPRTDSYEQYF. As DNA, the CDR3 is TGCGCCAGCAGCCCACGGACAGACTCCTACGAGCAGTACTTC.

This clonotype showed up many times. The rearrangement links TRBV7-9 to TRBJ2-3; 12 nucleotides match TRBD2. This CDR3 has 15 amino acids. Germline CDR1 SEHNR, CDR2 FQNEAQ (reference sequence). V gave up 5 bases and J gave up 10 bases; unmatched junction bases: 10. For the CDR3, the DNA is TGTGCCAGCAGCCCTAGCGGGGGGGCGAAACAATCGCAGTATTTT. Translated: CASSPSGGAKQSQYF.

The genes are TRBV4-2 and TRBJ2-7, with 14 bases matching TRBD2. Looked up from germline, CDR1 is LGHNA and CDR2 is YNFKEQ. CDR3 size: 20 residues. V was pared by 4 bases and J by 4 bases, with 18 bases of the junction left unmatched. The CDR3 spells CASSPLSPWTSGGRGYEQYF. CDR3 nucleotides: TGTGCCAGCAGCCCTCTCTCACCTTGGACTAGCGGGGGGCGTGGATACGAGCAGTACTTC.

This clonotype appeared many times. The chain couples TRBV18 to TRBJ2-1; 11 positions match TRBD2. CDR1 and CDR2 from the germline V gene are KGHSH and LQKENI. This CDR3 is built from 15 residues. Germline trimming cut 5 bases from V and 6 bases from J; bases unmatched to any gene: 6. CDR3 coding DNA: TGTGCCAGCTCATCGACTAGCGGGGTCAGCAATGAGCAGTTCTTC. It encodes CASSSTSGVSNEQFF.

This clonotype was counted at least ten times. The CDR3 region is CASSLGGGPETQYF. The CDR3 region has the DNA TGTGCCAGCAGCTTAGGCGGGGGGCCGGAGACCCAGTACTTC. The V and J genes are TRBV7-2 and TRBJ2-5, with 8 bases aligning to TRBD2. The V segment lost 1 base and the J segment 5 bases; nucleotides outside the gene matches: 3. The CDR3 extends over 14 amino acids. CDR1 and CDR2 from the germline V gene are SGHTA and FQGNSA.

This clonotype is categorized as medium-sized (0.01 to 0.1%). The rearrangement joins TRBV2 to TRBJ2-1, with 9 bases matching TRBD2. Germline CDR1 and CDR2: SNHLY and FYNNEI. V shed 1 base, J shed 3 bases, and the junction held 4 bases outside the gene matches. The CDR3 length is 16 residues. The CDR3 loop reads CASSEGGAGGYNEQFF. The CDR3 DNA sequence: TGTGCCAGCAGTGAAGGAGGAGCGGGGGGCTACAATGAGCAGTTCTTC.

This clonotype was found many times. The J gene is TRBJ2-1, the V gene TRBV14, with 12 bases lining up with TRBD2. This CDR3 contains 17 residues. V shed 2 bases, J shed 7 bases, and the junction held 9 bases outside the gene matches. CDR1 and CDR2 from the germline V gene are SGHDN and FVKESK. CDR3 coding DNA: TGTGCCAGCAGCCAAAATCCCCTAGCGGGAGGGTCGAATGAGCAGTTCTTC. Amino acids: CASSQNPLAGGSNEQFF.

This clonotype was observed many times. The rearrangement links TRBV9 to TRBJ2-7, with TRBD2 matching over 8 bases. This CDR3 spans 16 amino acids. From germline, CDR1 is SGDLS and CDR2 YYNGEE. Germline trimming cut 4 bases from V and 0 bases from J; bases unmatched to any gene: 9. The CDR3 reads CASSPSSGTSSYEQYF. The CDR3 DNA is TGTGCCAGCAGCCCCAGTAGCGGGACAAGCTCCTACGAGCAGTACTTC.

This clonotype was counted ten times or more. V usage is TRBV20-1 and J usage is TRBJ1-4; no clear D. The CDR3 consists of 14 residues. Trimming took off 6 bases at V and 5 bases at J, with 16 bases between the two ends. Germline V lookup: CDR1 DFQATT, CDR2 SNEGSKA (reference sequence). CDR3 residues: CSASRVDGNEKLFF. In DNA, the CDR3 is TGCAGTGCCAGCCGAGTAGATGGGAATGAAAAACTGTTTTTT.

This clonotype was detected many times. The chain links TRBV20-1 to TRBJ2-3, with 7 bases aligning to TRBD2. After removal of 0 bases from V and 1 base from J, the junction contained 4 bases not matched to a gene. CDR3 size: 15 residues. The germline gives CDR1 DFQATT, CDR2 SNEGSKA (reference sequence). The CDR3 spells CSARDLGGGTDTQYF. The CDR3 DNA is TGCAGTGCTAGAGATCTGGGGGGGGGCACAGATACGCAGTATTTT.

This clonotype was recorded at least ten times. The CDR3 DNA sequence: TGTGCCAGCAGCCAAGATGAGGCCTCCTACGAGCAGTACTTC. This codes for CASSQDEASYEQYF. This chain connects TRBV4-2 to TRBJ2-7, with D unresolved. The V and J ends lost 0 bases and 0 bases respectively, with 6 bases between them. Germline values: CDR1 LGHNA, CDR2 YNFKEQ. The CDR3 length is 14 residues.

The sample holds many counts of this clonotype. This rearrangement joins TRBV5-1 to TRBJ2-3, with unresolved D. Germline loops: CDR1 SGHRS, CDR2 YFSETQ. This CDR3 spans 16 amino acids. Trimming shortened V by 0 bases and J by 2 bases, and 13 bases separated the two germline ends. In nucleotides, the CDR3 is TGCGCCAGCAGCTTGGGAGCGTCACCAGACACAGATACGCAGTATTTT. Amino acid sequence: CASSLGASPDTDTQYF.